This T cell receptor beta chain came from a study of prognosis after radiotherapy for stage I lung cancer. Across the whole study: Stage I non-small cell lung cancer patients were enrolled from early 2018 to early 2019. Every patient with non-small cell lung cancer was judged medically inoperable. Newly diagnosed primary stage I lung tumors were found in fourteen patients, while oligometastatic NSCLC after surgical resection of the primary tumor was found in 4 to 6.

About this clonotype itself: This probably arose from a read error, given a far larger clone one base away.

The TCR beta CDR3 region was amplified from genomic DNA, with two rounds of multiplex PCR being used for the amplification. Gene-specific primers for each TRBV and TRBJ gene drove first-round PCR. TCRdb processed the multiplex PCR reads anew with MiXCR; each CDR3 protein has one entry. The sample has some 19,000 distinct CDR3 sequences; 50% are singletons. The CDR3 is 14 residues long. With 6 bases removed from V and 6 bases from J, the gap between germline ends came to 16 bases. Germline-derived CDR1 and CDR2 are SEHNR and FQNEAQ (reference sequence). This sample comprised PBMCs, obtained before or after stereotactic body radiation therapy (not recorded which). The rearrangement uses TRBV7-9 and TRBJ2-3; D possibly corresponds to TRBD1 (6 bases). The sequence was obtained from a donor of 50 years or more with non-small cell lung cancer. As DNA, the CDR3 is TGTGCCAGCAGTTACGGGACACAGAGGGATACGCAGTATTTT. Protein: CASSYGTQRDTQYF.